The clone carrying this T cell receptor beta chain came up a few times. Its specificity is not known. The CDR3 spans 16 residues. V was pared by 3 bases and J by 1 base, with 13 bases between. The sample is drawn from a study of Graves' ophthalmopathy and Graves' hyperthyroidism. The wider study: Peripheral blood sampling preceded any treatment and occurred at initial diagnosis. Study-wide results and limits: A 13-signature model separated ophthalmopathy from stable hyperthyroidism, reaching about 90% sensitivity and around 79% specificity cross-validated. Detected in blood as well were most expanded thyroid clonotypes with frequency above 0.001.

The study excluded patients with other autoimmune diseases, uncontrolled infections, pregnancy or lactation. RNA transcripts yielded amplified TCR beta CDR3 regions. RT-PCR in the first round used HTBI primers; a second-round multiplex PCR followed. TCRdb used MiXCR to reprocess the multiplex PCR reads, holding one entry per CDR3 protein. The sample holds about 480,000 distinct CDR3 sequences, approximately 15% seen once. The gene calls are TRBV12-3 or TRBV12-4 and TRBJ1-3; D perhaps matches TRBD1 (6 bases). The origin of this receptor is a woman in her 30s with Graves' ophthalmopathy. The sample was blood. Here the CDR3 reads CASSFRGGPSGNTIYF. CDR3 sequence (DNA): TGTGCCAGCAGTTTCCGGGGGGGGCCGTCTGGAAACACCATATATTTT.